This entry lists 32 T cell receptor beta chains sequenced from one sample in a study of PD-1 blockade in classical Hodgkin lymphoma (dated by TCRdb to about 2020). The intended sense of this specimen's time point label: cycle 4 day 1 (C4D1), after around six weeks of nivolumab. Relapse after autologous stem cell transplantation had occurred in all trial patients, and cohorts A, B and C were distinguished by prior brentuximab vedotin exposure. Library preparation was by the immunoSEQ multiplex PCR assay. TCRdb stores this immuneACCESS table with in-frame sequences only. Part of the clones is absent; in the studies checked, under half of the shortfall reflects unresolved V genes, and no reason is known for the rest. The sample table contains over 75,000 clones; only one count was recorded for approximately 90% of them. The top ten hold around 2.7% of the sample. The sequences come from peripheral blood mononuclear cells (PBMCs), collected before the fourth cycle of nivolumab. The receptors derive from a human donor with classical Hodgkin lymphoma.

The rearrangement uses TRBV9 and TRBJ1-1, with D unresolved. Per germline, CDR1 SGDLS and CDR2 YYNGEE. Trimming removed 3 bases at V and 6 bases at J, with 12 bases between. The length of the CDR3 is 13 residues. The CDR3 DNA sequence: TGTGCCAGCAGCGCGCCAGGAATCTCTGAAGCTTTCTTT. It translates to CASSAPGISEAFF.

This chain joins TRBV4-3 and TRBJ1-1; 8 nucleotides match TRBD1. This CDR3 is built from 16 residues. Losses at the gene ends were 4 bases for V and 3 bases for J; bases not matched to a gene: 10. Per the germline V gene, CDR1 is LGHNA and CDR2 is YSLEER. CDR3 amino acids: CASSPGQGFVDTEAFF. As DNA, the CDR3 is TGCGCCAGCAGCCCAGGACAGGGCTTTGTGGACACTGAAGCTTTCTTT.

V is TRBV25-1 and J is TRBJ2-1, with no clear D. CDR3 length: 13 amino acids. The germline V gene has CDR1 MGHDK and CDR2 SYGVNS. Trimming shortened V by 11 bases and J by 8 bases, and 19 bases separated the two germline ends. CDR3 in DNA: TGTGCCGCGGAACCACCGGTCGTTGATGAGCAGTTCTTC. Translation: CAAEPPVVDEQFF.

The chain couples TRBV7-8 to TRBJ1-5; D ambiguous. The CDR3 consists of 15 residues. V was shortened by 2 bases and J by 4 bases, with 12 bases between the two germline ends. Germline V CDR1 and CDR2: SGHVS, FQNEAQ. The CDR3 DNA follows: TGTGCCAGCAGCTTATTTGAGTCCGCTAATCAGCCCCAGCATTTT. The encoded protein is CASSLFESANQPQHF. Combining the CDR3 with reference TRBV7-8 and TRBJ1-5 gives the whole variable domain GAGVSQSPRYKVAKRGQDVALRCDPISGHVSLFWYQQALGQGPEFLTYFQNEAQLDKSGLPSDRFFAERPEGSVSTLKIQRTQQEDSAVYLCASSLFESANQPQHFGDGTRLSIL.

J is TRBJ2-7 and V is TRBV9, with unresolved D. Germline CDR1 reads SGDLS; CDR2 reads YYNGEE. This CDR3 is 14 amino acids long. The V and J ends lost 0 bases and 0 bases respectively, with 7 bases between them. This chain's CDR3 is CASSVEGYSYEQYF. The CDR3 nucleotides are TGTGCCAGCAGCGTAGAGGGATACTCCTACGAGCAGTACTTC.

The rearrangement uses TRBV11-2 and TRBJ1-1, with D unresolved. The CDR3 totals 14 residues. Germline V gene data show CDR1 as SGHAT and CDR2 as FQNNGV. The V gene lost 4 bases and the J gene lost 0 bases, with 9 bases spanning the gap. CDR3 residues: CASSSVGVNTEAFF. Written as DNA, the CDR3 is TGTGCCAGCAGCTCGGTGGGAGTGAACACTGAAGCTTTCTTT.

V is TRBV6-1 and J is TRBJ2-1; 10 bases fit TRBD2. Per germline, CDR1 MNHNS and CDR2 SASEGT. CDR3 length: 15 residues. V dropped 2 bases and J dropped 4; count of bases not matched to a gene: 2. CDR3 bases: TGTGCCAGCAGTGAACTAGCGGGGGATTACAATGAGCAGTTCTTC. This translates into CASSELAGDYNEQFF.

The chain has TRBV2 and TRBJ1-5, with 7 bases fitting TRBD1. Germline values: CDR1 SNHLY, CDR2 FYNNEI. After removal of 6 bases from V and 4 bases from J, the junction contained 6 bases not matched to a gene. CDR3 length: 14 residues. The CDR3 sequence is CASRIRQGNQPQHF. CDR3 DNA: TGTGCCAGCAGGATCCGACAGGGAAATCAGCCCCAGCATTTT.

Concerning this clone itself: The junction differs from germline at one of its ends, possibly a read error. The gene calls are TRBV2 and TRBJ1-2, with a tentative D call TRBD1 (6 bases). Germline CDR1 SNHLY, CDR2 FYNNEI. This CDR3 is built from 15 residues. This CDR3 reads CASREDRRTFYGYTF. The CDR3 coding sequence is TGTGCCAGCAGAGAAGACAGGCGAACTTTCTATGGCTACACCTTC.

This rearrangement joins TRBV7-7 to TRBJ2-1, with D tentatively TRBD2 (6 bases). The CDR3 contains 17 residues. Germline CDR1 and CDR2: SSHAT and FNYEAQ (reference sequence). The V and J ends lost 0 bases and 6 bases respectively, with 18 bases between them. As DNA, the CDR3 is TGTGCCAGCAGCTTAGCGTCCGTAGCTAGCGTCGGCAATGAGCAGTTCTTC. Encoded protein: CASSLASVASVGNEQFF.

The V gene is TRBV11-2, the J gene TRBJ1-1; D is unresolved. Germline V gives CDR1 SGHAT, CDR2 FQNNGV. CDR3 length: 16 residues. Trimming left V 4 bases short and J 4 bases short, with 19 bases between. In nucleotides, the CDR3 is TGTGCCAGCAGCTCCACCCCCTGGCAGGCGCCCACTGAAGCTTTCTTT. Protein sequence: CASSSTPWQAPTEAFF.

The chain has TRBV30 and TRBJ1-5; perhaps TRBD1 as D (5 bases). There are 15 residues in the CDR3. Trimming left V 0 bases short and J 0 bases short, with 9 bases between. From germline, CDR1 is GTSNPN and CDR2 SVGIG (reference sequence). The CDR3 sequence is CAWSVSGVSNQPQHF. CDR3 sequence (DNA): TGTGCCTGGAGTGTATCGGGGGTTAGCAATCAGCCCCAGCATTTT.

The chain recombines TRBV7-2 with TRBJ1-1; 8 bases fit TRBD1. This CDR3 has 13 amino acids. With 3 bases clipped from V and 5 bases from J, the junction kept 2 bases outside the gene matches. Germline V gene sequence: CDR1 SGHTA, CDR2 FQGNSA. CDR3 protein: CASSFDRGTEAFF. CDR3 in DNA: TGTGCCAGCAGCTTCGACAGGGGTACTGAAGCTTTCTTT.

This clone appeared a single time. The chain recombines TRBV21-1 with TRBJ2-5; the table's D call TRBD2 went unverified against the DNA. TRBV21-1 is given as a pseudogene. The CDR3 loop spans 14 amino acids. In nucleotides, the CDR3 is TGTGCCAGCAGCAAAGGACGTCGGGGGGGGACCCAGTACTTC. Its translation is CASSKGRRGGTQYF.

The chain couples TRBV5-4 to TRBJ1-2; D is undetermined. CDR1 is SGHNT and CDR2 is YYREEE in the germline V gene (reference sequence). This CDR3 contains 14 residues. The V and J ends lost 5 bases and 8 bases respectively, with 19 bases between them. CDR3 coding DNA: TGTGCCAGCAGTTGGGCCGGCTTTACACGCGGCTACACCTTC. As protein: CASSWAGFTRGYTF.

This clone was seen once. V and J are TRBV5-6 and TRBJ2-7; possible D gene TRBD2, 7 bases. Trimming removed 1 base at V and 0 bases at J, with 11 bases between. The CDR3 is made up of 15 amino acids. The V gene's germline CDR1 is SGHDT and CDR2 YYEEEE. The CDR3 loop is CASSLWGGGSYEQYF. DNA of the CDR3: TGTGCCAGCAGCTTGTGGGGGGGCGGCTCCTACGAGCAGTACTTC. Based on the CDR3 plus reference TRBV5-6 and TRBJ2-7, the full variable domain is DAGVTQSPTHLIKTRGQQVTLRCSPKSGHDTVSWYQQALGQGPQFIFQYYEEEERQRGNFPDRFSGHQFPNYSSELNVNALLLGDSALYLCASSLWGGGSYEQYFGPGTRLTVT.

The chain links TRBV7-9 to TRBJ2-5; unclear D gene. CDR1 and CDR2 (germline): SEHNR, FQNEAQ (reference sequence). CDR3 length equals 13 residues. V gave up 6 bases and J gave up 2 bases, with 10 bases separating them. This CDR3 reads CASRDGIQETQYF. The DNA for the CDR3 is TGTGCCAGCAGAGACGGAATACAAGAGACCCAGTACTTC.

The rearrangement links TRBV7-2 to TRBJ2-3; possibly TRBD2 for D (6 bases). Germline values: CDR1 SGHTA, CDR2 FQGNSA. The CDR3 length is 15 residues. The ends were cut back, 1 base at V and 8 bases at J, with 16 bases in the middle. Written as DNA, the CDR3 is TGTGCCAGCAGCTTAGTGGGGGGAGGTTCTCCTACGCAGTATTTT. Protein product: CASSLVGGGSPTQYF.

The V gene is TRBV5-1, the J gene TRBJ2-2, with D possibly TRBD2 on 6 matching bases. Germline V CDR1 and CDR2: SGHRS, YFSETQ. The V gene lost 0 bases and the J gene lost 6 bases, with 12 bases spanning the gap. The CDR3 covers 15 residues. The CDR3 spells CASSLERVSAGELFF. Here the CDR3 DNA reads TGCGCCAGCAGCTTGGAGCGGGTTTCGGCCGGGGAGCTGTTTTTT.

In its sample, this clone was seen once. The chain combines TRBV30 with TRBJ2-1; D is uncertain. The CDR3 runs 10 residues. Germline values: CDR1 GTSNPN, CDR2 SVGIG (reference sequence). The V and J ends lost 0 bases and 8 bases respectively, with 2 bases between them. CDR3: CAWSVYEQFF. CDR3 nucleotides: TGTGCCTGGAGTGTGTATGAGCAGTTCTTC.

CDR3 DNA: TGCGCCAGGAACTTCCGGACAGGGCGGTTCGACAATGAGCAGTTCTTC. Its translation: CARNFRTGRFDNEQFF. The chain joins TRBV5-1 to TRBJ2-1, with TRBD1 identical over 8 bases. V lost 8 bases to trimming and J lost 5 bases; unmatched junction nucleotides: 15. Germline lookup yields CDR1 SGHRS and CDR2 YFSETQ. The CDR3 is 16 residues long.

The chain couples TRBV6-5 to TRBJ1-3; D may be TRBD1 (6 bases). Per germline, CDR1 MNHEY and CDR2 SVGAGI. V lost 6 bases to trimming and J lost 4 bases, with 16 bases between them. The CDR3 spans 15 residues. The CDR3 region is CASRTPGQKGNTIYF. The CDR3 DNA follows: TGTGCCAGCAGAACTCCCGGACAGAAAGGAAACACCATATATTTT.

This clone has only one observation. The rearrangement links TRBV6-5 to TRBJ2-7; 12 nucleotides match TRBD2. Germline lookup yields CDR1 MNHEY and CDR2 SVGAGI. V shed 4 bases, J shed 8 bases, and the junction held 6 bases outside the gene matches. This CDR3 has 14 amino acids. This CDR3 reads CASSSLAGGLKQYF. DNA of the CDR3: TGTGCCAGCAGTTCGCTAGCGGGGGGGCTTAAGCAGTACTTC.

The chain employs TRBV19 and TRBJ2-3; the D gene is possibly TRBD2 (7 bases). The CDR3 extends over 17 amino acids. With 3 bases removed from V and 2 bases from J, the gap between germline ends came to 18 bases. CDR1 and CDR2 (germline): LNHDA, SQIVND (reference sequence). The DNA of the CDR3 is TGTGCCAGTAGTATTCTGAGGGCAGGGGACTACACAGATACGCAGTATTTT. It specifies CASSILRAGDYTDTQYF.

This clone came up once. The chain has TRBV6-1 and TRBJ1-5; 7 bases align to TRBD1. Germline V gene lookup returns CDR1 MNHNS and CDR2 SASEGT. The trim removed 1 base at V and 2 bases at J, leaving 11 bases unmatched. CDR3 length: 18 amino acids. The CDR3 DNA reads TGTGCCAGCAGTGAAGTTTCGTTTGACAGGGAGGGCAATCAGCCCCAGCATTTT. This codes for CASSEVSFDREGNQPQHF.

This chain links TRBV15 with TRBJ1-6; D possibly corresponds to TRBD1 (6 bases). The CDR3 totals 16 residues. The V and J ends lost 0 bases and 7 bases respectively, with 13 bases between them. Per the germline V gene, CDR1 is LNHNV and CDR2 is YYDKDF (reference sequence). CDR3 DNA sequence: TGTGCCACCAGCAGAGATCCCGACAGGCGAAATTCACCCCTCCACTTT. The encoded protein is CATSRDPDRRNSPLHF.

V usage is TRBV6-1 and J usage is TRBJ1-5, with a tentative D call TRBD1 (6 bases). Trimming pared 6 bases from V and 5 bases from J, leaving 17 bases between. Germline values: CDR1 MNHNS, CDR2 SASEGT. This CDR3 region has 15 residues. CDR3 nucleotides: TGTGCCAGCAGGCCTTCTCAGGGGCCCTATCAGCCCCAGCATTTT. Residues: CASRPSQGPYQPQHF.

This clone was seen at least ten times. The V gene is TRBV9, the J gene TRBJ2-2; 8 bases match TRBD2. This CDR3 comprises 17 residues. V shed 2 bases and J 7 bases; nucleotides not matched to a gene: 13. CDR1 SGDLS and CDR2 YYNGEE come from the germline V gene. CDR3 in amino acids: CASSVPRGGGPGGELFF. In DNA form, the CDR3 reads TGTGCCAGCAGCGTCCCACGGGGCGGGGGGCCTGGCGGGGAGCTGTTTTTT.

The V and J genes are TRBV7-2 and TRBJ1-2, with a tentative D call TRBD1 (5 bases). This CDR3 is built from 17 residues. Germline V lookup: CDR1 SGHTA, CDR2 FQGNSA. Trimming removed 5 bases at V and 4 bases at J, with 23 bases between. CDR3 loop: CASSNPSADNGGYGYTF. The DNA of the CDR3 is TGTGCCAGCAGCAATCCTTCTGCGGACAACGGGGGCTATGGCTACACCTTC.

This sequence joins TRBV7-2 and TRBJ2-5; D is uncertain. The germline gives CDR1 SGHTA, CDR2 FQGNSA. V gave up 5 bases and J gave up 5 bases, with 6 bases separating them. The CDR3 is 11 amino acids. The CDR3 here is CASSQRETQYF. CDR3 DNA: TGTGCCAGCAGCCAGAGGGAGACCCAGTACTTC. Using reference TRBV7-2 and TRBJ2-5 for the parts outside the CDR3, the full variable domain is GAGVSQSPSNKVTEKGKDVELRCDPISGHTALYWYRQSLGQGLEFLIYFQGNSAPDKSGLPSDRFSAERTGGSVSTLTIQRTQQEDSAVYLCASSQRETQYFGPGTRLLVL.

The chain joins TRBV30 to TRBJ1-2; a weak D match, TRBD1 (6 bases). The V gene lost 8 bases and the J gene lost 8 bases, with 15 bases spanning the gap. This CDR3 is 11 amino acids long. From germline, CDR1 is GTSNPN and CDR2 SVGIG (reference sequence). In nucleotides, the CDR3 is TGTGCCGGACACAGGGCCCGGGGCTACACCTTC. This sequence encodes CAGHRARGYTF.

The rearrangement joins TRBV9 to TRBJ1-4; 7 bases are shared with TRBD1. Looked up from germline, CDR1 is SGDLS and CDR2 is YYNGEE. The trim removed 2 bases at V and 8 bases at J, leaving 6 bases unmatched. The CDR3 spans 14 residues. In nucleotides, the CDR3 is TGTGCCAGCAGCGTCCGGGACAGATGGGAAAAACTGTTTTTT. It encodes CASSVRDRWEKLFF.